This TCR beta chain was captured by sequencing in a study of OX40 agonist ivuxolimab in advanced cancers. With respect to the entire study: The costimulatory receptor OX40 (CD134) was targeted by ivuxolimab, a fully human IgG2 agonistic monoclonal antibody. Intravenous ivuxolimab was administered to patients every 2 weeks at six dose levels: 0.01, 0.1, 0.3, 1.5, 3 and 10 mg/kg. The paper covers the monotherapy dose-escalation part of the phase I ivuxolimab trial, which included N = 52 patients. The point of sequencing TCRbeta in the periphery was to test whether ivuxolimab changed TCR sequence diversity and drove clonal T-cell expansion. The dose-escalation cohort was 82.7% male with a mean age of approximately 59 years, ranging from roughly 20 to 80. Patients were allowed to have had prior anti-PD-1, anti-PD-L1 or anti-CTLA-4 therapy, and roughly two fifths of the dose-escalation patients had been treated with checkpoint inhibitors. Partial responses occurred in three dose-escalation patients, of whom one had hepatocellular carcinoma and two had cutaneous melanoma. Of the approximately 54 patients in dose escalation, 19 had hepatocellular carcinoma, around 15 had melanoma, 9 had renal cell carcinoma and 9 had head and neck cancer. The paper's findings and limits, for the study overall: Low levels of normalized T-cell clonal expansion were also seen in some patients who did not respond. In partial responders in the 0.1-3.0 mg/kg groups, normalized peripheral clonal expansion was found to be among the lowest, especially among CD8+ T cells. The antigen specificity of the peripheral T cells that underwent clonal expansion was not determined. After ivuxolimab, more expanded clones were found on average in CD8+ T cells than in CD4+ T cells. At doses from 0.1 to 3.0 mg/kg, clonal expansion was seen in both CD4+ and CD8+ blood T cells between baseline and week 6.

The CDR3 has 16 amino acids, counting the end cysteine and phenylalanine. Left in the record is the CDR3 DNA by itself, 48 bases read in frame from the first base. The germline V gene sets CDR1 to LGHNT and CDR2 to FRNRAP. V gives up 7 bases and J gives up 3 bases, and the segment between their germline ends measures 19 bases. As concerns this clone: The antigen it recognizes is unknown. No base quality information exists; no much larger clone differs at one position.

Genomic DNA was extracted from sorted cells for sequencing of the TCRbeta CDR3 region. TCRbeta CDR3 regions were sequenced using the immunoSEQ Assay. TCRdb took this table from immuneACCESS and kept in-frame rearrangements with V and J called. Such tables lack part of the clones; where checked against another copy, unresolved V genes explain under half of the gap, and the rest is unexplained. In all, the sample holds just over 40,000 clones, and roughly 86% of those were seen once. Of the sample, 3.6% is held by the ten largest clones. The trial excluded patients who had a history of autoimmune disease or were on systemic immunosuppression. Peripheral blood for TCR sequencing was collected from all dose cohorts at baseline, on cycle 4 day 1, and on cycle 7 day 1. The samples were drawn from a first-in-human, open-label, multicenter phase I dose-escalation trial of ivuxolimab. The trial enrolled adults with locally advanced or metastatic head and neck squamous cell, hepatocellular, melanoma or renal cell carcinoma. Before TCR sequencing, CD4+ and CD8+ T cells were separately sorted from peripheral blood.

The chain couples TRBV12-5 to TRBJ1-5, with the D gene call left open. Sequenced here: CD4+ or CD8+ T cells sorted from blood, sampled in a trial of the OX40 agonist ivuxolimab. The sequence was collected from an adult with an advanced solid tumor such as melanoma, head and neck, liver or kidney cancer. CDR3 sequence: CASAPPGLGNNQPQHF. The nucleotide sequence reads TGTGCTAGTGCCCCCCCCGGGTTAGGGAACAATCAGCCCCAGCATTTT.